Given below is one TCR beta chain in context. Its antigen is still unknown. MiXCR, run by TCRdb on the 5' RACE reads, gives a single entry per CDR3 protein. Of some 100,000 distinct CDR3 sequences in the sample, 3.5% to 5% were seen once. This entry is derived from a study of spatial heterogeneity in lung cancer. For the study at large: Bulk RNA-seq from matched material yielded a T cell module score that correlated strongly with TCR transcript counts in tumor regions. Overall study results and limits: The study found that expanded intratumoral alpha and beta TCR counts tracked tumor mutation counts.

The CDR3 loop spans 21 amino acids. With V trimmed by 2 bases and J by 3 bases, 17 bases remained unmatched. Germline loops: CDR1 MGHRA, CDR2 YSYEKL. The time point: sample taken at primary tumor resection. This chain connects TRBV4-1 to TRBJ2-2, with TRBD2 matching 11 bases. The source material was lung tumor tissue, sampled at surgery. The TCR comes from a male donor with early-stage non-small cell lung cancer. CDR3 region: CASSQFGYSGRAGSDTGELFF. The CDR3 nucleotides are TGCGCCAGCAGCCAATTTGGGTATAGCGGGAGGGCCGGGTCGGACACCGGGGAGCTGTTTTTT.